Listed below are T cell receptor beta chains from one sample, sequenced in a study of brain T cells in children with intractable seizures. TCRdb's copy holds only in-frame clones and misses some; the assay was immunoSEQ multiplex PCR. The table has about 350,000 clones, 93% seen once. The sample in question was peripheral blood, obtained 4 to 5 months after surgery. These receptor sequences come from a boy younger than two with tuberous sclerosis and intractable seizures. CDR3s leave out the opening cysteine and the closing phenylalanine or tryptophan. Not every row has a clone size; where given, it reads once, few, many or a size class.

-	TRBV6-5	TRBJ2-1	ASSGDRYNEQF
-	TRBV28	TRBJ1-2	ASSTIYGYT
-	TRBV5-1	TRBJ2-5	ASSSGGSGETQY
-	TRBV24-1	TRBJ2-5	ATSDFKGSQY
-	TRBV18	TRBJ2-7	ASSRTSGSYEQY
-	TRBV12-3/TRBV12-4	TRBJ1-2	ASNHWGGYGYT
-	TRBV9	TRBJ1-1	ASSAGPEDTEAF
-	TRBV19	TRBJ1-5	ASRGGTAAYSNQPQH
-	TRBV27	TRBJ2-2	ASSLWGSGELF
-	TRBV25-1	TRBJ1-1	ASKGGDTEAF
-	TRBV7-3	TRBJ2-7	ASSPQGFSYEQY
-	TRBV4-1	TRBJ2-1	ASSEGTGATQHEQF
once	TRBV5-1	TRBJ2-1	ASSFGTYNEQF
-	TRBV7-6	TRBJ1-4	ASSLDSDTLNEKLF
-	TRBV16	TRBJ1-2	ASSQRGAKNYGYT
many	TRBV12-3/TRBV12-4	TRBJ1-1	ASSLGGAAF
-	TRBV5-6	TRBJ1-5	ASSLGSNQPQH
-	TRBV30	TRBJ1-5	AWSGDGRNQPQH
-	TRBV20-1	TRBJ2-1	SARLSGEQF
-	TRBV6-2/TRBV6-3	TRBJ1-5	ASSYSVEGQPQH
-	TRBV6-5	TRBJ1-1	ASRYTVMNTEAF
-	TRBV13	TRBJ2-7	ASSPAGEAYEQY
-	TRBV5-1	TRBJ2-1	ASSLHLSSGAYNEQF
-	TRBV6-1	TRBJ1-2	ASSEFRAGNYGYT
-	TRBV18	TRBJ2-1	ASSPLNRGNEQF
few	TRBV21-1	TRBJ1-5	ASRRHQGCVIILMGNLGNQPQH
-	TRBV7-9	TRBJ2-3	ASSPRAAQTQY
-	TRBV10-3	TRBJ1-2	AISEGGLGYT
-	TRBV27	TRBJ1-1	ASVGPPNTEAF
once	TRBV28	TRBJ1-2	ASSPIDQYGYT
-	TRBV24-1	TRBJ1-1	ATSDGDRDTEAF
once	TRBV6-4	TRBJ2-1	ASSPQAGNSYNEQF
-	TRBV25-1	TRBJ1-1	ASSELTRAGETEAF
-	TRBV28	TRBJ1-5	ASTSRSRGNQPQH
few	TRBV9	TRBJ2-7	ASSDQQGYEQY
-	TRBV6-5	TRBJ1-2	ASGGFYGYT
-	TRBV4-2	TRBJ2-7	ASSHYSDMSYEQY
once	TRBV19	TRBJ1-1	ASSIVAGEAF
-	TRBV2	TRBJ2-3	ASATQAGGVRVTDTQY
-	TRBV4-2	TRBJ2-7	ASSQGQGAYEQY
-	TRBV7-2	TRBJ2-1	ASSLSPGLAFHEQF
-	TRBV19	TRBJ1-6	ASSIGFGVGSPLH
-	TRBV6-1	TRBJ1-5	ASSENREGTGTLSNQPQH
once	TRBV25-1	TRBJ1-2	ASSEFAGYGYT
-	TRBV3-1/TRBV3-2	TRBJ2-3	ASSQDRWTSGAGDTQY
-	TRBV7-2	TRBJ1-1	ASSQPTGGMNTEAF
-	TRBV11-3	TRBJ2-3	ASTYRRGPDTQY
-	TRBV4-1	TRBJ2-5	ASSIGIQETQY
-	TRBV18	TRBJ1-2	ASSPTLGGLGYGYT
-	TRBV5-1	TRBJ2-7	ASSWGPRGTIGEQY
-	TRBV7-6	TRBJ2-7	ASSLVLDWTGVDEQY
-	TRBV30	TRBJ1-2	AWDRTVHGYT
-	TRBV11-3	TRBJ2-1	ASSFGTGGNEQF